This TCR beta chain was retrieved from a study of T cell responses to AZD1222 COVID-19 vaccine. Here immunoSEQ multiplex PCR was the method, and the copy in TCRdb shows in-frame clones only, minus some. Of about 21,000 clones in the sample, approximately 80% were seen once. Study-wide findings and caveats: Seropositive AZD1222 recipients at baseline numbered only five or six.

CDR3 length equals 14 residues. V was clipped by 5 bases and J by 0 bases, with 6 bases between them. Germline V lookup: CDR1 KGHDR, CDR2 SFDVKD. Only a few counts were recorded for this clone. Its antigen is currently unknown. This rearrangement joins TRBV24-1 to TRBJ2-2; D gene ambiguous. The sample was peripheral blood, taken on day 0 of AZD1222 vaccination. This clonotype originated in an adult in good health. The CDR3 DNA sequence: TGTGCCACCAGTGGTGCAGCGAACACCGGGGAGCTGTTTTTT. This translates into CATSGAANTGELFF.